The 14 T cell receptor beta chains reported below all come from one sample, sequenced in a study of response to subunit inactivated influenza vaccine (dated by TCRdb to the late 2010s). Libraries were constructed by RT-PCR. TCRdb lists the instrument as Illumina HiSeq 2500. TCRdb reprocessing: public reads trimmed at Q25 with fastp, clones called with MiXCR, in-frame beta chains kept. CDR3 protein duplicates are merged, each entry listing the most common genes and DNA. Here the sample has around 320,000 distinct CDR3 sequences; around 22% occur a single time. The ten largest clones take up 10% of the sample. The sequences come from PBMCs from blood, collected less than 22 months after vaccination. The receptors here all came from a man aged 45-69 years who received an inactivated influenza vaccine. Donor details come from another sample of the same person, matched by shared clones.

This rearrangement joins TRBV12-3 or TRBV12-4 to TRBJ1-2; tentative D call: TRBD1 (5 bases). Trimming shortened V by 6 bases and J by 11 bases, and 13 bases separated the two germline ends. The CDR3 runs to 11 residues. This CDR3 is CASSTVRGYTF. The CDR3 DNA sequence: TGTGCCAGCAGCACCGTGCGGGGGTACACCTTC.

This clonotype was detected many times. CDR3 region: CASSPWGNTEAFF. As DNA, the CDR3 is TGTGCCAGCAGCCCGTGGGGAAACACTGAAGCTTTCTTT. This chain connects TRBV12-3 or TRBV12-4 to TRBJ1-1, with D hard to call. Trimming left V 6 bases short and J 2 bases short, with 10 bases between. The CDR3 consists of 13 residues.

V is TRBV5-1 and J is TRBJ2-1; tentatively, D is TRBD2 (6 bases). V shed 0 bases and J shed 2 bases, with 12 bases lying between them. The CDR3 has 16 residues. The germline gives CDR1 SGHRS, CDR2 YFSETQ. The CDR3 sequence: CASSLVGGATYNEQFF. CDR3 DNA: TGCGCCAGCAGCTTGGTTGGCGGGGCCACCTACAATGAGCAGTTCTTC.

This clonotype was detected only once. The chain links TRBV29-1 to TRBJ1-1; no clear D gene. V was pared by 4 bases and J by 5 bases, with 11 bases between. Germline V gene lookup returns CDR1 SQVTM and CDR2 ANQGSEA. The CDR3 consists of 12 residues. CDR3 bases: TGCAGCGTTGTGTCTGGAACAACTGAAGCTTTCTTT. Translated: CSVVSGTTEAFF.

This clonotype was picked up many times. V usage is TRBV4-2 and J usage is TRBJ2-1; maybe TRBD2 (5 bases). Trimming removed 0 bases from V and 0 bases from J, with 18 bases in between. CDR1 and CDR2 (germline): LGHNA, YNFKEQ. CDR3 length equals 19 residues. CDR3 protein: CASSQDDGTTGSSYNEQFF. In DNA, the CDR3 is TGTGCCAGCAGCCAAGACGACGGAACGACGGGGAGCTCCTACAATGAGCAGTTCTTC.

In its sample, this clonotype was seen a few times. The chain is built from TRBV9 and TRBJ2-5; tentatively, D is TRBD1 (6 bases). The V gene lost 1 base and the J gene lost 2 bases, with 9 bases spanning the gap. Germline CDR1 SGDLS, CDR2 YYNGEE. The CDR3 has 14 amino acids. The CDR3 sequence is CASSVKGVQETQYF. In DNA form, the CDR3 reads TGTGCCAGCAGCGTAAAGGGGGTGCAAGAGACCCAGTACTTC.

This clonotype was detected only a few times. The chain uses TRBV12-3 or TRBV12-4 and TRBJ1-5; D is unresolved. The CDR3 has 14 amino acids. Trimming stripped 5 bases from V and 5 bases from J, with 13 bases between. CDR3 bases: TGTGCCAGCAGTCTTAGTTCGGTCCATCAGCCCCAGCATTTT. Protein: CASSLSSVHQPQHF.

The table lists this clonotype with a few counts. This chain connects TRBV25-1 to TRBJ2-3; 10 bases are a match to TRBD2. Losses at the gene ends were 1 base for V and 1 base for J; bases not matched to a gene: 5. Germline assignment: CDR1 MGHDK and CDR2 SYGVNS. The CDR3 is 17 amino acids. Written as DNA, the CDR3 is TGTGCCAGCAGTGAATTACCCCTAGCGGGGGGCACAGATACGCAGTATTTT. Its translation is CASSELPLAGGTDTQYF.

V gene TRBV28 combines with J gene TRBJ1-2; TRBD1 is a possible D gene (6 bases). Trimming took off 3 bases at V and 5 bases at J, with 16 bases between the two ends. CDR3 length: 15 amino acids. In germline, CDR1 is MDHEN, CDR2 SYDVKM. The CDR3 DNA follows: TGTGCCAGCAGTTTTTGGGGGGCGGGTGGTTATGGCTACACCTTC. Translation gives CASSFWGAGGYGYTF.

V usage is TRBV12-3 or TRBV12-4 and J usage is TRBJ1-3, with 8 bases fitting TRBD1. J lost 7 bases, V lost 4 bases, and 0 bases had no gene match. The CDR3 runs to 12 residues. The CDR3: CASSWTGNTIYF. The CDR3, as DNA: TGTGCCAGCAGTTGGACAGGGAACACCATATATTTT.

Only a few counts were recorded for this clonotype. The chain combines TRBV3-1 with TRBJ1-1, with TRBD1 identical over 8 bases. The CDR3 has 19 residues. With 0 bases clipped from V and 4 bases from J, the junction kept 16 bases outside the gene matches. The V gene's germline CDR1 is LGHDT and CDR2 YNNKEL (reference sequence). In nucleotides, the CDR3 is TGTGCCAGCAGCCAAGATTGGGGCACAGGGGGTTTTTGGGCCACTGAAGCTTTCTTT. This gives the protein CASSQDWGTGGFWATEAFF.

A few counts support this clonotype. V and J are TRBV29-1 and TRBJ2-3, with 8 bases matching TRBD1. V lost 5 bases to trimming and J lost 7 bases; unmatched junction nucleotides: 14. The CDR3 loop spans 15 amino acids. Looked up from germline, CDR1 is SQVTM and CDR2 is ANQGSEA. CDR3 bases: TGCAGCGTTACCGATGGGGCAGGGGGCAGGAATACGCAGTATTTT. As protein: CSVTDGAGGRNTQYF.

V usage is TRBV7-2 and J usage is TRBJ1-5; D gene ambiguous. The ends were cut back, 4 bases at V and 2 bases at J, with 9 bases in the middle. Germline CDR1 reads SGHTA; CDR2 reads FQGNSA. The CDR3 runs 14 residues. The CDR3 DNA sequence: TGTGCCAGCAGCTCTATGGATGGCAATCAGCCCCAGCATTTT. Translation gives CASSSMDGNQPQHF.

The CDR3 loop is CASTVAGGQETQYF. The CDR3 nucleotides are TGTGCCAGCACTGTAGCGGGGGGCCAAGAGACCCAGTACTTC. The chain joins TRBV12-3 or TRBV12-4 to TRBJ2-5; 10 nucleotides agree with TRBD2. Unmatched junction bases numbered 3, after V lost 7 bases and J lost 1 base. This CDR3 comprises 14 residues.